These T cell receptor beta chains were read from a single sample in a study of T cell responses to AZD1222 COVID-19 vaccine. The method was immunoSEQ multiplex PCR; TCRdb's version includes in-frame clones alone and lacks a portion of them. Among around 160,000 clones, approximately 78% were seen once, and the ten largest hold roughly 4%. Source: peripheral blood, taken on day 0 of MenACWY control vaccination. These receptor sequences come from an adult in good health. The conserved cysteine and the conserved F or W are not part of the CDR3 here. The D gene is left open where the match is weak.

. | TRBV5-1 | ASSLIFTGANVLT
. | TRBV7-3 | ASSLKDRLSTDTQY
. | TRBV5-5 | ASSLVRVPNTGELF
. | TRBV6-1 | ASSEANRAGANVLT
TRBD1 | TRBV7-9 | ASSSRQGVEETQY
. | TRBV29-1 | SVEVRGAEGLGYT
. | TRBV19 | ARVGVTGVYEQY
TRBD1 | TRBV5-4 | ASSSGQTNEQY
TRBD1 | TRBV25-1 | ASSEGTGGYT
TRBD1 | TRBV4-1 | ASSQQLVGQGARTGELF